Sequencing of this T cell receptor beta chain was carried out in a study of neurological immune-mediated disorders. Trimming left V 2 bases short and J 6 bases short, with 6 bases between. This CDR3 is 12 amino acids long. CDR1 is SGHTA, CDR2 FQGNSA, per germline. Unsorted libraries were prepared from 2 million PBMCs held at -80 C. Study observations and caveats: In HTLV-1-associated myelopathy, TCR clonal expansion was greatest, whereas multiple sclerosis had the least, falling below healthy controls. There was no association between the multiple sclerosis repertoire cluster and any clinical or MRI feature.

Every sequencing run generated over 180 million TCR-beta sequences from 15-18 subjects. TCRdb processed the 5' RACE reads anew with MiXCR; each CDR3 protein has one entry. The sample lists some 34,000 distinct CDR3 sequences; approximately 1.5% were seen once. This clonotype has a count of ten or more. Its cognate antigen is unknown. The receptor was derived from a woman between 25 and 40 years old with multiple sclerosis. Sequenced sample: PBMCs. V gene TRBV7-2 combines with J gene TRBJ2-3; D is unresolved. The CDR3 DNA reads TGTGCCAGCAGCTTAAACCGGGATACGCAGTATTTT. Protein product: CASSLNRDTQYF.